This entry features one T cell receptor (beta chain) sequence. The antigen it binds to is not known. Qualities for individual bases were not recorded, and no much larger clone is one base off. V loses 5 bases, J loses 3 bases, and the germline ends lie 11 bases apart. The germline V gene (reference sequence) supplies CDR1 LNHDA and CDR2 SQIVND. The CDR3, cysteine through phenylalanine, is 14 amino acids long. The only DNA kept is the CDR3, 42 bases in frame from the first base. This entry comes from a study of blood T cell repertoires in COVID-19 (dated by TCRdb to about 2020). For context, the study as a whole: Samples covering the acute and convalescent phases of COVID-19 were provided by collaborators in the United States, Italy and Spain. Where available, HLA class I and class II types were obtained from metadata supplied by the sample provider rather than from assay-based typing. Deeply sampled blood TCRbeta repertoires from subjects exposed to, actively infected with, or recovered from COVID-19 were included in the dataset. Nearly every sample came with metadata listing a de-identified subject ID, COVID-19 status, age in years and sex. A freely available public database, intended as a resource for researchers studying the immune response to SARS-CoV-2, is where the repertoires were released. The samples were drawn from two sources: the first 160 participants of the ongoing ImmuneRACE study, and over 950 subjects contributed by 6 global collaborators. The material from the prospective study consisted of cDNA or gDNA derived from T cells, B-cell-depleted T cells, or PBMCs.

Study-wide conclusions, independent of this receptor: The amount of clinical and demographic metadata varied by source and participant and was provided uncurated.

Each collaborating institution followed its own protocols to collect whole blood in K2EDTA tubes. For TCRbeta analysis, collaborator samples were shipped as frozen whole blood, as isolated PBMCs, or as DNA extracted from either sample type. The immunoSEQ Assay, a bias-controlled multiplex PCR, was used to amplify TCRbeta CDR3 regions from genomic DNA. Per the original workflow: The number of nucleated cells in each sample was estimated by amplification of reference gene primers within the assay. To quantify the absolute abundance of each unique TCRbeta CDR3 rearrangement, sequence reads were collapsed and filtered. For each sample, productive Simpson clonality was calculated by taking the square root of Simpson's diversity index across productive rearrangements. Drawn from immuneACCESS, this table holds only the in-frame rearrangements with V and J called that TCRdb kept. Clones are partly lost; checked studies trace under half to an unresolved V gene and leave the rest unexplained. V and J calls and clone size come straight from that table; D and trimming were deduced from the DNA. This sample is represented by about 160,000 clones; roughly 84% of them were singletons. The ten largest clonotypes hold about 10% of the sample.

Sequencing used peripheral blood. This sequence uses TRBV19 and TRBJ1-3; TRBD1 is perhaps the D gene, given 5 matching bases. The clonotype comes from a woman of 80 years or more with active or convalescent COVID-19. The DNA sequence follows: TGTGCCAGTAGTGTAGCAGGGTTTGGAAACACCATATATTTT. Its protein is CASSVAGFGNTIYF. When the CDR3 is completed using the reference TRBV19 and TRBJ1-3 genes on either side, the full variable domain is DGGITQSPKYLFRKEGQNVTLSCEQNLNHDAMYWYRQDPGQGLRLIYYSQIVNDFQKGDIAEGYSVSREKKESFPLTVTSAQKNPTAFYLCASSVAGFGNTIYFGEGSWLTVV.